The rows below give T cell receptor beta chains drawn from one sample of a study of vaccination and CD4 T cells after COVID-19. No antigens are known for them. TCRdb processed the PCR reads anew with MiXCR; each CDR3 protein has one entry. The sample has 11,000 or so distinct CDR3 sequences, around 37% seen once. Material: CD4+ T cells from blood, cultured in vitro. These receptors all come from a human donor in good health. Each CDR3 is given with its conserved first and last residue. Fields, in order: CDR3 length, J gene, D gene, clone size, V gene, CDR3 DNA, CDR3 protein. The D gene is left open where the match is weak. Only part of the rows carry a size: once, few, many, or a class if the clone is expanded.

CDR3 length: 16
J gene: TRBJ2-3
D gene: TRBD2
clone size: -
V gene: TRBV7-2
CDR3 DNA: TGTGCCAGCAGCTCCGGACTAGCGGGAACAACAGATACGCAGTATTTT
CDR3 protein: CASSSGLAGTTDTQYF

CDR3 length: 14
J gene: TRBJ1-5
D gene: -
clone size: few
V gene: TRBV28
CDR3 DNA: TGTGCCAGCAGTTTAGCAGGGGGCAATCAGCCCCAGCATTTT
CDR3 protein: CASSLAGGNQPQHF

CDR3 length: 11
J gene: TRBJ1-1
D gene: -
clone size: few
V gene: TRBV19
CDR3 DNA: TGTGCCAGTAGTATGACAGCAGAAGCTTTCTTT
CDR3 protein: CASSMTAEAFF

CDR3 length: 15
J gene: TRBJ1-5
D gene: -
clone size: -
V gene: TRBV12-3/TRBV12-4
CDR3 DNA: TGTGCCAGCAGTTTACAACAGGGTGGGGGTCAGCCCCAGCATTTT
CDR3 protein: CASSLQQGGGQPQHF

CDR3 length: 17
J gene: TRBJ1-1
D gene: -
clone size: -
V gene: TRBV20-1
CDR3 DNA: TGCAGTGCTAGAGACACCGACAGGCCCCCTATGAACACTGAAGCTTTCTTT
CDR3 protein: CSARDTDRPPMNTEAFF

CDR3 length: 13
J gene: TRBJ2-7
D gene: -
clone size: few
V gene: TRBV20-1
CDR3 DNA: TGCAGTGCTAGCCGCCCCGGGACCTACGAGCAGTACTTC
CDR3 protein: CSASRPGTYEQYF

CDR3 length: 14
J gene: TRBJ1-1
D gene: TRBD1
clone size: -
V gene: TRBV19
CDR3 DNA: TGTGCCAGTAGTCGAAGGGACAGGGGAAGTGAAGCTTTCTTT
CDR3 protein: CASSRRDRGSEAFF

CDR3 length: 14
J gene: TRBJ1-2
D gene: -
clone size: few
V gene: TRBV6-1
CDR3 DNA: TGTGCCAGCGGTAATCTAGGGGAAGGCTATGGCTACACCTTC
CDR3 protein: CASGNLGEGYGYTF

CDR3 length: 15
J gene: TRBJ1-5
D gene: -
clone size: -
V gene: TRBV19
CDR3 DNA: TGTGCCAGTAGGTCCCCGACCACGAGCAATCAGCCCCAGCATTTT
CDR3 protein: CASRSPTTSNQPQHF

CDR3 length: 15
J gene: TRBJ1-3
D gene: -
clone size: once
V gene: TRBV6-1
CDR3 DNA: TGTGCCAGCAGTGAAAACGCAGGCTCTGGAAACACCATATATTTT
CDR3 protein: CASSENAGSGNTIYF

CDR3 length: 17
J gene: TRBJ2-1
D gene: TRBD1
clone size: -
V gene: TRBV28
CDR3 DNA: TGTGCCAGCAGTAGAAACTCCGGGACAGGTGGACTCAATGAGCAGTTCTTC
CDR3 protein: CASSRNSGTGGLNEQFF

CDR3 length: 15
J gene: TRBJ1-3
D gene: -
clone size: few
V gene: TRBV28
CDR3 DNA: TGTGCCAGCAGCCGAAGGGGGTGGGGTGGAAACACCATATATTTT
CDR3 protein: CASSRRGWGGNTIYF

CDR3 length: 16
J gene: TRBJ1-5
D gene: -
clone size: -
V gene: TRBV21-1
CDR3 DNA: TGTGCCAGCAGCAAATTTCGGCAGGATAGCAATCAGCCCCAGCATTTT
CDR3 protein: CASSKFRQDSNQPQHF

CDR3 length: 14
J gene: TRBJ2-2
D gene: -
clone size: -
V gene: TRBV7-3
CDR3 DNA: TGTGCCAGCAGCCAGATGCGGGGATCCGGGGAGCTGTTTTTT
CDR3 protein: CASSQMRGSGELFF

CDR3 length: 11
J gene: TRBJ2-7
D gene: -
clone size: -
V gene: TRBV20-1
CDR3 DNA: TGCAGTGCTACCTTACGGGACGAGCAGTACTTC
CDR3 protein: CSATLRDEQYF

CDR3 length: 14
J gene: TRBJ1-5
D gene: -
clone size: -
V gene: TRBV4-1
CDR3 DNA: TGCGCCAGCAGCCAGAACACGGGGGATCAGCCCCAGCATTTT
CDR3 protein: CASSQNTGDQPQHF

CDR3 length: 15
J gene: TRBJ2-3
D gene: TRBD2
clone size: few
V gene: TRBV6-4
CDR3 DNA: TGTGCCAGCAGTGACTCTAGCGGGGAGGCAGATACGCAGTATTTT
CDR3 protein: CASSDSSGEADTQYF

CDR3 length: 15
J gene: TRBJ2-7
D gene: -
clone size: -
V gene: TRBV6-5
CDR3 DNA: TGTGCCAGCAGTTATCCGTGGGACCTAAGCTGCGAGCAGTACTTC
CDR3 protein: CASSYPWDLSCEQYF

CDR3 length: 13
J gene: TRBJ1-4
D gene: -
clone size: -
V gene: TRBV20-1
CDR3 DNA: TGCGGTCAACAGGTTGCAACTAATGAAAAACTGTTTTTT
CDR3 protein: CGQQVATNEKLFF

CDR3 length: 15
J gene: TRBJ1-4
D gene: -
clone size: -
V gene: TRBV7-2
CDR3 DNA: TGTGCCAGCAGGATCAGGGACCGGGCTAATGAAAAACTGTTTTTT
CDR3 protein: CASRIRDRANEKLFF